This T cell receptor (beta chain) was identified during a study of control samples from healthy donors and cancer patients. J lost 0 bases, V lost 5 bases, and 12 bases had no gene match. The germline V gene has CDR1 MNHEY and CDR2 SMNVEV (reference sequence). CDR3 length: 19 amino acids. Sequenced by immunoSEQ multiplex PCR; TCRdb stores in-frame clones only, minus some. The repertoire holds 150,000 to 200,000 clones, with approximately 94% as singletons. The sequence came from a woman between 18 and 29 years old in good health. The sequencing input was blood. The chain joins TRBV27 to TRBJ2-4, with 11 bases that match TRBD2. In nucleotides, the CDR3 is TGTGCCAGCAGTCCGGGACTAGCGGAGGAGGGGTTAGCCAAAAACATTCAGTACTTC. Translating it yields CASSPGLAEEGLAKNIQYF.